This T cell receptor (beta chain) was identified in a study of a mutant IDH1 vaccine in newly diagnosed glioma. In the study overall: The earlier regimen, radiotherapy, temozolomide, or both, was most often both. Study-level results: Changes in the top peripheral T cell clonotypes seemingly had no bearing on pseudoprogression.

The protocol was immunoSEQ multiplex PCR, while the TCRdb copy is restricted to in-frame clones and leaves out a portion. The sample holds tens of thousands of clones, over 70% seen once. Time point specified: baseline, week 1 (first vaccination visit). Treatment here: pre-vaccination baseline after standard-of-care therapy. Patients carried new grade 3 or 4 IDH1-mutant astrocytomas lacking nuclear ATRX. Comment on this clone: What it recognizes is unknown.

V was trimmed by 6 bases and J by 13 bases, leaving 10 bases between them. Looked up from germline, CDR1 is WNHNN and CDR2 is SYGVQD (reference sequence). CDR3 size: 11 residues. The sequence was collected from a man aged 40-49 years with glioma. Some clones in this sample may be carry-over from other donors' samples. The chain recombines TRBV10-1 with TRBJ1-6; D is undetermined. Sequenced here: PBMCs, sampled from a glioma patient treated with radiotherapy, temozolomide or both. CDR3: CASRGIQPLHF. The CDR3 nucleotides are TGCGCCAGCAGGGGGATCCAGCCCCTCCACTTT.